Listed here are 26 T cell receptor beta chains from one sample, sequenced in a study of T cells expressing NK-cell markers. With the 5' RACE reads reprocessed, TCRdb shows one record per CDR3 protein and no DNA. This table lists 120,000 to 150,000 distinct CDR3 sequences. The sequenced sample was blood T cells: a sorted CD56 or NKG2C T cell subset, CD4+ or CD8+ T cells, or bulk PBMC T cells (not recorded which). The source of these receptors is a man between 18 and 29 years old in good health.

V gene TRBV13 combines with J gene TRBJ1-2; there is no DNA to check the TCRdb D call of TRBD1. The CDR3 extends over 17 amino acids. The germline V gene has CDR1 PRHDT and CDR2 FYEKMQ (reference sequence). This CDR3 is CASSLTRRDANNYGYTF.

The chain carries TRBV19 and TRBJ2-3; TCRdb's D gene call, TRBD1, goes unchecked for lack of DNA. CDR1 and CDR2 from the germline V gene are LNHDA and SQIVND (reference sequence). This CDR3 has 14 residues. The CDR3 region is CASSIPGPVDTQYF.

The chain employs TRBV12-3 or TRBV12-4 and TRBJ2-3. This CDR3 spans 14 amino acids. CDR3 protein: CASSLQLGTDTQYF.

The chain carries TRBV12-5 and TRBJ2-1; as DNA is missing, the TRBD2 call by TCRdb cannot be tested. The CDR3 is 16 residues long. Germline assignment: CDR1 LGHNT and CDR2 FRNRAP. The CDR3 sequence is CASGSPGTSLPNEQFF.

V is TRBV5-5 and J is TRBJ2-1. Germline CDR1 is SGHKS and CDR2 is YYEKEE (reference sequence). The CDR3 runs 16 residues. CDR3 in amino acids: CASSPDAGASYNEQFF.

J is TRBJ1-1 and V is TRBV7-9; TCRdb's D gene call, TRBD1, goes unchecked for lack of DNA. Germline V gene lookup returns CDR1 SEHNR and CDR2 FQNEAQ (reference sequence). This CDR3 region has 15 residues. The CDR3 protein is CASSLAGQGSPEAFF.

This chain uses TRBV14 with TRBJ2-1; as DNA is missing, the TRBD1 call by TCRdb cannot be tested. Looked up from germline, CDR1 is SGHDN and CDR2 is FVKESK. The CDR3 has 15 residues. CDR3 in amino acids: CASSPIPDSYNEQFF.

The rearrangement links TRBV3-1 to TRBJ2-1; TCRdb outputs TRBD2, but without DNA this stays unchecked. The CDR3 length is 17 residues. Looked up from germline, CDR1 is LGHDT and CDR2 is YNNKEL (reference sequence). The CDR3 here is CASSQAPSGRIVDEQFF.

The V call is TRBV29-1, the J call TRBJ2-5; TCRdb returns TRBD2, unconfirmable since there is no DNA. Germline V CDR1 and CDR2: SQVTM, ANQGSEA. The CDR3 sequence is 14 residues long. The CDR3 region is CSVETSGTQETQYF.

V usage is TRBV29-1 and J usage is TRBJ2-7; TCRdb's assignment of TRBD2 cannot be checked, as there is no DNA. CDR1 and CDR2 from the germline V gene are SQVTM and ANQGSEA. There are 14 residues in the CDR3. This CDR3 is CSVVAGGLTYEQYF.

The chain has TRBV7-9 and TRBJ2-1; TCRdb indicates TRBD2, and absent DNA this call remains unverified. The CDR3 runs to 15 residues. The V gene's germline CDR1 is SEHNR and CDR2 FQNEAQ (reference sequence). CDR3 sequence reads: CASSYRLKAGNEQFF.

This chain connects TRBV11-1 to TRBJ2-3; TCRdb designates TRBD1, a call that cannot be tested without DNA. The CDR3 totals 18 residues. Germline V CDR1 and CDR2: SGHAT, FQDESV (reference sequence). CDR3 sequence reads: CASPFPSAGQGSTDTQYF.

This chain uses TRBV6-5 with TRBJ1-4; the TCRdb call, TRBD1, lacks DNA for checking. Germline CDR1 is MNHEY and CDR2 is SVGAGI. The CDR3 is 15 residues long. This CDR3 is CASSYVTGAREKLFF.

The chain recombines TRBV4-2 with TRBJ2-4; checking the TCRdb D call of TRBD1 is not possible without DNA. The CDR3 consists of 16 residues. Germline V gene lookup returns CDR1 LGHNA and CDR2 YNFKEQ. The CDR3 loop reads CASSQDRVGGKNIQYF.

The genes are TRBV15 and TRBJ2-2. The CDR3 runs 15 residues. CDR1 and CDR2 from the germline V gene are LNHNV and YYDKDF (reference sequence). The CDR3 region is CATSPAATNTGELFF.

The V call is TRBV5-1, the J call TRBJ2-1; lacking DNA, the TRBD1 call made by TCRdb goes unchecked. From germline, CDR1 is SGHRS and CDR2 YFSETQ. The CDR3 is 16 residues long. The chain's CDR3 is CASSPSGQGPYNEQFF.

The rearrangement joins TRBV7-6 to TRBJ2-3; TCRdb reports TRBD2, a call that lacks DNA to check it against. The CDR3 extends over 14 amino acids. Germline lookup yields CDR1 SGHVS and CDR2 FNYEAQ. This CDR3 is CASSFLGLEDTQYF.

The chain combines TRBV4-1 with TRBJ2-1; without DNA, the TCRdb call of TRBD2 cannot be checked. In germline, CDR1 is MGHRA, CDR2 YSYEKL. The CDR3 sequence is 16 residues long. The chain's CDR3 is CASSQETRPSYNEQFF.

The J gene is TRBJ2-7, the V gene TRBV7-7; TCRdb selects TRBD2, and the lack of DNA leaves this call unchecked. This CDR3 region has 14 residues. Germline-derived CDR1 and CDR2 are SSHAT and FNYEAQ (reference sequence). CDR3 residues: CASSLNEEEDEQYF.

This chain joins TRBV24-1 and TRBJ2-3. The CDR3 contains 16 residues. Germline V CDR1 and CDR2: KGHDR, SFDVKD. CDR3 amino acids: CATSDLQDASTDTQYF.

The V call is TRBV18, the J call TRBJ2-2; TCRdb's D call, TRBD1, is unchecked because there is no DNA. The germline gives CDR1 KGHSH, CDR2 LQKENI. This CDR3 has 17 amino acids. The CDR3 is CASSPQGRTGPTGELFF.

J is TRBJ1-3 and V is TRBV9. The CDR3 is made up of 15 amino acids. Per germline, CDR1 SGDLS and CDR2 YYNGEE. The chain's CDR3 is CASSVGSGTGNTIYF.

The V gene is TRBV5-1, the J gene TRBJ2-1; there is no DNA to check the TCRdb D call of TRBD2. Germline V lookup: CDR1 SGHRS, CDR2 YFSETQ. This CDR3 comprises 14 residues. The CDR3 loop is CASSLEGNDNEQFF.

The chain is built from TRBV27 and TRBJ1-1; TCRdb's D call, TRBD1, is unchecked because there is no DNA. Germline CDR1 is MNHEY and CDR2 is SMNVEV (reference sequence). This CDR3 spans 14 amino acids. The CDR3: CASSLLQGATEAFF.

The genes are TRBV20-1 and TRBJ1-5; with no DNA, the TCRdb D assignment of TRBD1 cannot be verified. This CDR3 comprises 15 residues. Germline CDR1 DFQATT, CDR2 SNEGSKA (reference sequence). The CDR3 is CSAREVRQGYQPQHF.

The chain combines TRBV29-1 with TRBJ2-6; lacking DNA, the TRBD1 call made by TCRdb goes unchecked. The length of the CDR3 is 16 residues. CDR1 SQVTM and CDR2 ANQGSEA come from the germline V gene. The CDR3 reads CSVGVRGFGGANVLTF.